Listed below are T cell receptor beta chains from one sample, sequenced in a study of blood T cell repertoires in COVID-19. TCRdb's table, derived via immunoSEQ multiplex PCR, lists solely in-frame clones and lacks some. The sample lists around 430,000 clones, approximately 90% occurring once. Sequenced: PBMCs or T cells enriched from blood (not recorded which). Every receptor here comes from a woman in her fifties or sixties who had recovered from COVID-19. The CDR3 runs from the conserved cysteine through the conserved F or W. A D gene is named only where the DNA matches it firmly. The listing skips clone size in some rows; elsewhere it reads once, few, many or a size class.

size | D | J | V | DNA | CDR3
once | . | TRBJ1-1 | TRBV13 | TGTGCCAGCAGCGTACGGCAGGGGTGGCAGGGGAACACTGAAGCTTTCTTT | CASSVRQGWQGNTEAFF
. | TRBD1 | TRBJ1-6 | TRBV19 | TGTGCCAGTAGTCTGACAGGGGGCGCAGATTCACCCCTCCACTTT | CASSLTGGADSPLHF
. | . | TRBJ1-5 | TRBV5-1 | TGCGCCAGCAGCTTGGGCTGGGGGGATAGCAATCAGCCCCAGCATTTT | CASSLGWGDSNQPQHF
few | TRBD1 | TRBJ1-1 | TRBV18 | TGTGCCAGCTCAAGTACACCACAGGGGGAAAACACTGAAGCTTTCTTT | CASSSTPQGENTEAFF
. | . | TRBJ2-1 | TRBV2 | TGTGCCAGCAGCAGCTCCCTAGAGCATGAGCAGTTCTTC | CASSSSLEHEQFF
. | . | TRBJ1-1 | TRBV30 | TGTGCCTGGAGTCCGGTACAGGCCGCGAACACTGAAGCTTTCTTT | CAWSPVQAANTEAFF
. | . | TRBJ2-4 | TRBV2 | TGTGCCAGCACCCGGGGGTCGGAAAACATTCAGTACTTC | CASTRGSENIQYF
. | TRBD2 | TRBJ2-3 | TRBV27 | TGTGCCAGCAGGCCGCGGGGGGAGGGCACAGATACGCAGTATTTT | CASRPRGEGTDTQYF
. | TRBD1 | TRBJ2-7 | TRBV5-1 | TGCGCCAGCGGGACAGGGGCCACCTACGAGCAGTACTTC | CASGTGATYEQYF
. | . | TRBJ2-7 | TRBV2 | TGTGCCAGCAGTGACCGTTTTGGGGGGTTCTACGAGCAGTACTTC | CASSDRFGGFYEQYF
. | . | TRBJ1-2 | TRBV7-9 | TGTGCCAGCACCCCCCTAGCGGACTACTCTTACTATGGCTACACCTTC | CASTPLADYSYYGYTF
. | . | TRBJ2-1 | TRBV29-1 | TGCAGCGTTGAAAGGTCGGCGGGACCGGCATATGAGCAGTTCTTC | CSVERSAGPAYEQFF
. | . | TRBJ2-7 | TRBV3-1/TRBV3-2 | TGTGCCAGCAGCCCCCGTTCTGAGGCCGACTACGAGCAGTACTTC | CASSPRSEADYEQYF
. | TRBD1 | TRBJ1-1 | TRBV18 | TGTGCCAGCTCCCGGACAGGGATGGGGGACACTGAAGCTTTCTTT | CASSRTGMGDTEAFF
. | TRBD1 | TRBJ2-7 | TRBV27 | TGTGCCAGCAGTTTGACAGGGTCCTACGAGCAGTACTTC | CASSLTGSYEQYF
. | TRBD2 | TRBJ2-3 | TRBV6-2/TRBV6-3 | TGTGCCAGCAGTTACTTGAAGCGGGGGGATACGCAGTATTTT | CASSYLKRGDTQYF
. | . | TRBJ2-1 | TRBV5-6 | TGTGCCAGCAGCTTGGCCTTCAATGAGCAGTTCTTC | CASSLAFNEQFF
. | TRBD1 | TRBJ2-5 | TRBV10-3 | TGTGCCATCAGCCAAGACAGGGATCTAGAGACCCAGTACTTC | CAISQDRDLETQYF
. | . | TRBJ2-7 | TRBV29-1 | TGCAGCGTTGCGGCGGGATCCTACGAGCAGTACTTC | CSVAAGSYEQYF
few | . | TRBJ1-2 | TRBV19 | TGTGCCAGTAGTGACAGGAGCTATGGCTACACCTTC | CASSDRSYGYTF
. | . | TRBJ2-7 | TRBV4-2 | TGTGCCAGCAGCCAAGAAAACGGTCTAGCCAGCTACGAGCAGTACTTC | CASSQENGLASYEQYF
. | TRBD1 | TRBJ1-5 | TRBV24-1 | TGTGCCACCAGTGAGCCTACAGGGGGCGATCAGCCCCAGCATTTT | CATSEPTGGDQPQHF
. | TRBD1 | TRBJ2-3 | TRBV28 | TGTGCCAGCAGACCGACGGGACAGGGGATAGATACGCAGTATTTT | CASRPTGQGIDTQYF
. | . | TRBJ2-1 | TRBV12-5 | TGTGCTAGTGGTCTCGGGGTATCAGGAGGGAATGAGCAGTTCTTC | CASGLGVSGGNEQFF
. | TRBD1 | TRBJ1-1 | TRBV6-5 | TGTGCCAGCAGGAAAGACAGGGACATGAACACTGAAGCTTTCTTT | CASRKDRDMNTEAFF
few | . | TRBJ1-1 | TRBV5-1 | TGCGCCAGCAGCCCCGGGAACACTGAAGCTTTCTTT | CASSPGNTEAFF
. | . | TRBJ1-5 | TRBV28 | TGTGCCAGCAGTTTAGATGCCCTACTAATACAGCCCCAGCATTTT | CASSLDALLIQPQHF
. | TRBD1 | TRBJ2-6 | TRBV5-1 | TGCGCCAGCAGCTCGGGACAGCTCTCTGGGGCCAACGTCCTGACTTTC | CASSSGQLSGANVLTF
. | TRBD2 | TRBJ2-3 | TRBV9 | TGTGCCAGCAGCGTTGGCGGGGGGAGCACAGATACGCAGTATTTT | CASSVGGGSTDTQYF
few | . | TRBJ1-4 | TRBV3-1/TRBV3-2 | TGTGCCAGCAGCCGACGGCAGGCAACTAATGAAAAACTGTTTTTT | CASSRRQATNEKLFF
. | TRBD1 | TRBJ1-3 | TRBV28 | TGTGCCAGCAGTAATACCGGGACAGGAGGAAACACGGGATATTTT | CASSNTGTGGNTGYF
. | TRBD1 | TRBJ1-2 | TRBV3-1/TRBV3-2 | TGTGCCAGCAGCCAAGCGACAGGGGCCGGCTATGGCTACACCTTC | CASSQATGAGYGYTF
. | . | TRBJ1-2 | TRBV21-1 | TGTGCCAGCAGCAAAGGTTCAGGGCGGGGCGGCTACACCTTC | CASSKGSGRGGYTF
once | . | TRBJ2-7 | TRBV7-2 | TGTGCCAGCAGGGAGGGGACGAACTCCTACGAGCAGTACTTC | CASREGTNSYEQYF
once | TRBD1 | TRBJ2-3 | TRBV28 | TGTGCCAGCAGGGGATCCGGGACAGTCACAGATACGCAGTATTTT | CASRGSGTVTDTQYF
. | . | TRBJ2-7 | TRBV6-5 | TGTGCCAGCAGTTACGGAGGTTTCAACGAGCAGTACTTC | CASSYGGFNEQYF
few | . | TRBJ2-7 | TRBV4-1 | TGCGCCAGCAGCCCCCAGGGACTTGGGGAGCAGTACTTC | CASSPQGLGEQYF
. | . | TRBJ1-5 | TRBV7-2 | TGTGCCAGCAGCTTACAAGGGAGGGGCAATCAGCCCCAGCATTTT | CASSLQGRGNQPQHF
. | TRBD1 | TRBJ1-2 | TRBV6-5 | TGTGCCAGCAGTCCTAACAGGGGTGGTGGCTACACCTTC | CASSPNRGGGYTF
. | . | TRBJ1-3 | TRBV3-1/TRBV3-2 | TGTGCCAGCGCCCCCCCCGGGGTGAGTAACACCATATATTTT | CASAPPGVSNTIYF
. | . | TRBJ1-3 | TRBV2 | TGTGCCAGCAGTGATCAGGGAAACACCATATATTTT | CASSDQGNTIYF
. | TRBD1 | TRBJ2-2 | TRBV2 | TGTGCCAGCATCGGGACGGGACAGACTAACACCGGGGAGCTGTTTTTT | CASIGTGQTNTGELFF
. | . | TRBJ1-6 | TRBV6-1 | TGTGCCAGCAGTGACCAGGTTGCCCTTTATAATTCACCCCTCCACTTT | CASSDQVALYNSPLHF
. | . | TRBJ1-4 | TRBV3-1/TRBV3-2 | TGTGCCAGCAGCCCTACAGTAAATGAAAAACTGTTTTTT | CASSPTVNEKLFF
. | TRBD2 | TRBJ2-1 | TRBV19 | TGTGCCAGTAGTACGAGACTAGCGAATGAGCAGTTCTTC | CASSTRLANEQFF
. | TRBD1 | TRBJ2-3 | TRBV5-1 | TGCGCCAGCAGCTCGGCCAGGGGGCGAACAGATACGCAGTATTTT | CASSSARGRTDTQYF
. | . | TRBJ1-4 | TRBV7-9 | TGTGCCAGCAGCAAACCGACAGGTTCTAATGAAAAACTGTTTTTT | CASSKPTGSNEKLFF
. | . | TRBJ1-1 | TRBV7-9 | TGTGCCAGCAGCTTAGGGGTAGGAGGGAACACTGAAGCTTTCTTT | CASSLGVGGNTEAFF
once | . | TRBJ1-5 | TRBV15 | TGTGCCACCAGCAGAGATCGGACAGCCTTATGGTCCCAGCATTTT | CATSRDRTALWSQHF
. | TRBD1 | TRBJ1-6 | TRBV25-1 | TGTGCCAGCAGAGGGGACAGGGTTGGGTCACCCCTCCACTTT | CASRGDRVGSPLHF
once | TRBD1 | TRBJ1-5 | TRBV11-2 | TGTGCCAGCAGTTCGGACAGGGGAAATGTGCCCCAGCATTTT | CASSSDRGNVPQHF